A single sample gave rise to the 29 T cell receptor beta chains below, sequenced in a study of shared clonotypes between healthy human individuals. The protocol was immunoSEQ multiplex PCR, while the TCRdb copy is restricted to in-frame clones and leaves out a portion. Of about 600,000 clones in the sample, 97% were seen once. The material sequenced was naive CD4+ T cells sorted from blood. Subset here: CD45RA+ positively selected. Receptors were obtained from a young woman in good health.

This clone came up a few times. This rearrangement joins TRBV9 to TRBJ1-2, with unresolved D. This CDR3 has 10 residues. Trimming took off 3 bases at V and 8 bases at J, with 5 bases between the two ends. Looked up from germline, CDR1 is SGDLS and CDR2 is YYNGEE. The CDR3 DNA reads TGTGCCAGCAGCGGCCTGGGCTACACCTTC. Its protein is CASSGLGYTF.

The J gene is TRBJ2-5, the V gene TRBV7-8; the D is unclear. Germline-derived CDR1 and CDR2 are SGHVS and FQNEAQ. V was shortened by 7 bases and J by 0 bases, with 15 bases between the two germline ends. CDR3 length equals 15 residues. The CDR3 sequence: CASTARVRDQETQYF. Here the CDR3 DNA reads TGTGCCAGCACCGCCCGGGTCCGGGACCAAGAGACCCAGTACTTC. Looking up the rest from reference TRBV7-8 and TRBJ2-5 gives the full variable domain: GAGVSQSPRYKVAKRGQDVALRCDPISGHVSLFWYQQALGQGPEFLTYFQNEAQLDKSGLPSDRFFAERPEGSVSTLKIQRTQQEDSAVYLCASTARVRDQETQYFGPGTRLLVL.

The V gene is TRBV2, the J gene TRBJ2-2; weak D call: TRBD2 (5 bases). CDR3 length equals 14 residues. The germline V and J ends were trimmed by 5 bases and 2 bases, with 9 bases remaining between them. Germline values: CDR1 SNHLY, CDR2 FYNNEI. The CDR3 bases are TGTGCCAGCAGTCCGGACTTCAACACCGGGGAGCTGTTTTTT. Its translation: CASSPDFNTGELFF.

This chain links TRBV4-1 with TRBJ1-4; no clear D gene. V was cut by 3 bases and J by 0 bases, with 17 bases left in between. Germline-derived CDR1 and CDR2 are MGHRA and YSYEKL. The CDR3 sequence is 18 residues long. CDR3 sequence: CASSQLSTGKATNEKLFF. The CDR3 DNA follows: TGCGCCAGCAGCCAGCTCTCAACGGGGAAGGCAACTAATGAAAAACTGTTTTTT.

This chain connects TRBV28 to TRBJ1-2; 8 bases agree with TRBD1. The CDR3 extends over 17 amino acids. After removal of 5 bases from V and 1 base from J, the junction contained 12 bases not matched to a gene. Per germline, CDR1 MDHEN and CDR2 SYDVKM. The CDR3 spells CASSPGQGRRVNYGYTF. The CDR3 DNA is TGTGCCAGCAGTCCCGGACAGGGAAGGAGAGTTAACTATGGCTACACCTTC.

This clone is a singleton in its sample. V and J are TRBV6-6 and TRBJ1-3; D unresolved. The CDR3 contains 15 residues. V shed 3 bases and J shed 0 bases, with 9 bases lying between them. Germline-derived CDR1 and CDR2 are MNHNY and SVGAGI (reference sequence). The CDR3 DNA sequence: TGTGCCAGCAGTTATACAGTGCTCTCTGGAAACACCATATATTTT. Its translation: CASSYTVLSGNTIYF.

This chain links TRBV6-5 with TRBJ1-1; 8 bases match TRBD1. This CDR3 is built from 15 residues. With 6 bases clipped from V and 6 bases from J, the junction kept 12 bases outside the gene matches. The germline CDR1 and CDR2 sequences are MNHEY and SVGAGI. CDR3 in DNA: TGTGCCAGCAGCTCCCGGGACAGGTCATTTTCTGAAGCTTTCTTT. Amino acid sequence: CASSSRDRSFSEAFF.

The chain links TRBV21-1 to TRBJ1-2; the table gives TRBD1 as D, unverified against the DNA. TRBV21-1 is an annotated pseudogene. The CDR3 covers 15 residues. The CDR3 bases are TGTGCCAGCAGCACCCGGACAGGGACTAACTATGGCTACACCTTC. Residues: CASSTRTGTNYGYTF.

This chain links TRBV7-9 with TRBJ1-1, with a weak D call TRBD1 (6 bases). The CDR3 runs to 15 residues. The V gene lost 5 bases and the J gene lost 1 base, with 14 bases spanning the gap. From germline, CDR1 is SEHNR and CDR2 FQNEAQ (reference sequence). The CDR3 DNA follows: TGTGCCAGCAGCCAACAGGGACTGACGAACACTGAAGCTTTCTTT. This sequence encodes CASSQQGLTNTEAFF.

The chain recombines TRBV6-1 with TRBJ1-1; TRBD1 aligns across 7 bases. This CDR3 comprises 14 residues. V lost 6 bases, J lost 0 bases, and 4 bases stayed unmatched. Germline CDR1 is MNHNS and CDR2 is SASEGT. The CDR3 reads CASRSTGMNTEAFF. The CDR3 nucleotides read TGTGCCAGCAGATCGACAGGGATGAACACTGAAGCTTTCTTT.

This chain links TRBV10-2 with TRBJ1-5, with 7 nucleotides matching TRBD1. Germline CDR1 and CDR2: WSHSY and SAAADI. With 6 bases clipped from V and 7 bases from J, the junction kept 6 bases outside the gene matches. This CDR3 spans 13 amino acids. The CDR3 DNA sequence: TGCGCCAGCAGCGAACAGGGGAGCCAGCCCCAGCATTTT. Protein product: CASSEQGSQPQHF.

The chain employs TRBV10-1 and TRBJ2-1; 7 bases fit TRBD2. Germline V lookup: CDR1 WNHNN, CDR2 SYGVQD (reference sequence). Losses at the gene ends were 3 bases for V and 7 bases for J; bases not matched to a gene: 9. The CDR3 has 15 residues. CDR3 sequence (DNA): TGCGCCAGCAGTGACTCACGGACTAGAGGTAATGAGCAGTTCTTC. It translates to CASSDSRTRGNEQFF.

This clone came up a few times. This chain uses TRBV30 with TRBJ2-1, with 8 bases aligning to TRBD1. V lost 3 bases, J lost 7 bases, and 11 bases stayed unmatched. The CDR3 loop spans 15 amino acids. From germline, CDR1 is GTSNPN and CDR2 SVGIG (reference sequence). In DNA form, the CDR3 reads TGTGCCTGGAGATCCACAGGGGGTTATGGGAATGAGCAGTTCTTC. This gives the protein CAWRSTGGYGNEQFF.

The rearrangement links TRBV18 to TRBJ2-7; TRBD2 matches at 13 bases. The CDR3 totals 17 residues. Losses at the gene ends were 1 base for V and 4 bases for J; bases not matched to a gene: 7. Germline values: CDR1 KGHSH, CDR2 LQKENI. The CDR3 is CASSPRTSGSVVYEQYF. In DNA, the CDR3 is TGTGCCAGCTCACCACGGACTAGCGGGAGTGTGGTATACGAGCAGTACTTC.

The V call is TRBV11-2, the J call TRBJ2-7; TRBD2 aligns across 11 bases. V gave up 1 base and J gave up 2 bases; unmatched junction bases: 4. The germline gives CDR1 SGHAT, CDR2 FQNNGV. The CDR3 totals 16 residues. Here the CDR3 DNA reads TGTGCCAGCAGCTTAGGGGGACTAGCGGTAACCTACGAGCAGTACTTC. It is translated as CASSLGGLAVTYEQYF.

The chain recombines TRBV5-1 with TRBJ2-7; 8 bases are shared with TRBD1. The CDR3 has 15 residues. Trimming at V came to 4 bases and at J to 5 bases, leaving 11 bases not matched to a gene. CDR1 and CDR2 (germline): SGHRS, YFSETQ. The CDR3, as DNA: TGCGCCAGCAGCCCCTCCGGGACAGGTAGCCACGAGCAGTACTTC. It translates to CASSPSGTGSHEQYF. The variable domain in full, with the rest retrieved from reference TRBV5-1 and TRBJ2-7, is KAGVTQTPRYLIKTRGQQVTLSCSPISGHRSVSWYQQTPGQGLQFLFEYFSETQRNKGNFPGRFSGRQFSNSRSEMNVSTLELGDSALYLCASSPSGTGSHEQYFGPGTRLTVT.

This clone was seen just once. V is TRBV7-9 and J is TRBJ2-7; a weak D match, TRBD2 (5 bases). CDR3 length equals 16 residues. Germline values: CDR1 SEHNR, CDR2 FQNEAQ (reference sequence). CDR3 coding DNA: TGTGCGACCTCGAGGGTGGTCCGCCGCTTAACCTACGAGCAGTACTTC. Its protein product is CATSRVVRRLTYEQYF. Variable domain in full (rest from reference TRBV7-9 and TRBJ2-7): DTGVSQNPRHKITKRGQNVTFRCDPISEHNRLYWYRQTLGQGPEFLTYFQNEAQLEKSRLLSDRFSAERPKGSFSTLEIQRTEQGDSAMYLCATSRVVRRLTYEQYFGPGTRLTVT.

The chain carries TRBV30 and TRBJ2-7; D is ambiguous. Per germline, CDR1 GTSNPN and CDR2 SVGIG (reference sequence). The CDR3 covers 11 residues. V lost 2 bases to trimming and J lost 5 bases, with 7 bases between them. In DNA form, the CDR3 reads TGTGCCTGGAGTACCTCGAACGAGCAGTACTTC. Encoded protein: CAWSTSNEQYF.

The rearrangement joins TRBV28 to TRBJ2-2; 9 bases are shared with TRBD2. CDR1 and CDR2 (germline): MDHEN, SYDVKM. The length of the CDR3 is 16 residues. Trimming took 6 bases from V and 1 from J; bases not matched to a gene: 6. The CDR3 here is CASRIAGAKNTGELFF. In DNA, the CDR3 is TGTGCCAGCAGAATAGCGGGAGCCAAGAACACCGGGGAGCTGTTTTTT.

The chain combines TRBV5-1 with TRBJ1-5; D possibly corresponds to TRBD1 (5 bases). With 8 bases removed from V and 5 bases from J, the gap between germline ends came to 14 bases. Per germline, CDR1 SGHRS and CDR2 YFSETQ. The CDR3 contains 13 residues. CDR3 amino acids: CASRGREDQPQHF. For the CDR3, the DNA is TGCGCCAGTAGGGGAAGGGAAGATCAGCCCCAGCATTTT.

This clone was picked up one time. The chain has TRBV28 and TRBJ1-2; no firm D call. Germline CDR1 and CDR2: MDHEN and SYDVKM. Trimming removed 2 bases from V and 3 bases from J, with 7 bases in between. The CDR3 length is 13 residues. Here the CDR3 reads CASSLNPDYGYTF. The CDR3 region has the DNA TGTGCCAGCAGTTTAAATCCCGACTATGGCTACACCTTC.

V usage is TRBV11-2 and J usage is TRBJ2-1; 7 bases are shared with TRBD2. This CDR3 region has 13 residues. J lost 15 bases, V lost 4 bases, and 12 bases had no gene match. Per germline, CDR1 SGHAT and CDR2 FQNNGV. The CDR3 sequence is CASSYGETSRAFF. For the CDR3, the DNA is TGTGCCAGCAGCTATGGGGAGACTAGCCGGGCGTTCTTC.

As regards this clone: Other DNA sequences in the same sample also yield this CDR3. This chain joins TRBV6-1 and TRBJ2-6; 7 nucleotides align to TRBD1. CDR1 is MNHNS, CDR2 SASEGT, per germline. CDR3 length: 15 residues. V shed 5 bases and J 4 bases; nucleotides not matched to a gene: 5. DNA for the CDR3: TGTGCCAGCAGTATTACAGGGGCCGGGGCCAACGTCCTGACTTTC. Its translation is CASSITGAGANVLTF.

The gene calls are TRBV30 and TRBJ1-4; 7 bases are shared with TRBD1. CDR3 length: 14 residues. J gave up 2 bases and V 6 bases, and 6 bases lay outside the gene matches. Germline V gene lookup returns CDR1 GTSNPN and CDR2 SVGIG (reference sequence). Here the CDR3 reads CACQGGITNEKLFF. CDR3 sequence (DNA): TGTGCCTGCCAGGGGGGCATCACTAATGAAAAACTGTTTTTT.

This clone came up once. This chain connects TRBV5-1 to TRBJ2-5; 11 bases are shared with TRBD2. The CDR3 spans 16 residues. Germline V gene data show CDR1 as SGHRS and CDR2 as YFSETQ. The V gene end was trimmed by 3 bases and the J gene end by 5 bases; junction bases not matched to a gene: 9. Here the CDR3 DNA reads TGCGCCAGCAGCTCCGATAGCGGGAGGGCCTGGGAGACCCAGTACTTC. Amino acids: CASSSDSGRAWETQYF.

A single count supports this clone. This rearrangement joins TRBV6-6 to TRBJ2-1; possibly TRBD2 for D (6 bases). This CDR3 has 13 amino acids. V lost 6 bases, J lost 9 bases, and 15 bases lay in between. CDR1 and CDR2 (germline): MNHNY, SVGAGI (reference sequence). CDR3 coding DNA: TGTGCCAGCAGCCCGACTAGTCCCCCTGAGCAGTTCTTC. Protein sequence: CASSPTSPPEQFF.

The genes are TRBV14 and TRBJ2-7, with 14 bases that match TRBD2. The CDR3 consists of 15 residues. Trimming removed 5 bases from V and 1 base from J; junction bases left unmatched: 1. The germline V gene has CDR1 SGHDN and CDR2 FVKESK. CDR3 protein: CASSRTSGRSYEQYF. The CDR3 DNA reads TGTGCCAGCAGCAGGACTAGCGGGAGGTCCTACGAGCAGTACTTC. Supplemented by reference TRBV14 and TRBJ2-7, the full variable domain reads EAGVTQFPSHSVIEKGQTVTLRCDPISGHDNLYWYRRVMGKEIKFLLHFVKESKQDESGMPNNRFLAERTGGTYSTLKVQPAELEDSGVYFCASSRTSGRSYEQYFGPGTRLTVT.

This clone was counted once. The chain is built from TRBV6-1 and TRBJ2-2, with 7 bases lining up with TRBD1. After removal of 5 bases from V and 7 bases from J, the junction contained 10 bases not matched to a gene. The CDR3 spans 15 residues. Germline assignment: CDR1 MNHNS and CDR2 SASEGT. The CDR3 loop is CASSTLTGTVGELFF. CDR3 nucleotide sequence: TGTGCCAGCAGTACCTTGACAGGGACCGTCGGGGAGCTGTTTTTT.

The chain uses TRBV28 and TRBJ2-1, with D perhaps assigned TRBD1 or TRBD2 (5 bases each). CDR3 length: 16 residues. V dropped 6 bases and J dropped 8 bases, with 23 bases sitting between them. Germline V gene sequence: CDR1 MDHEN, CDR2 SYDVKM. This CDR3 reads CASRMYGTGTGHEQFF. The CDR3 nucleotides read TGTGCCAGCAGGATGTACGGAACCGGGACCGGCCATGAGCAGTTCTTC.